These T cell receptor beta chains were read from a single sample in a study of long-term antiretroviral therapy in people with HIV. Produced via immunoSEQ multiplex PCR; TCRdb's table is partial and in-frame only. The sample yields approximately 28,000 clones, about 90% seen once. The sample in question was unsorted PBMCs, obtained 2 years after starting antiretroviral therapy. The receptor set was obtained from a man aged 50 to 60 with HIV. Both conserved end residues are part of each CDR3. Fields, in order: J gene, D gene, V gene, clone size, CDR3 protein, CDR3 DNA. D genes are given only for firm matches. The size field is filled for only some rows; it gives once, few, many or a size class.

TRBJ2-7 | TRBD1 | TRBV2 | . | CASRQGESSYEQYF | TGTGCCAGTAGACAGGGGGAGTCCTCCTACGAGCAGTACTTC
TRBJ2-3 | . | TRBV27 | . | CASSLSGGGRDTQYF | TGTGCCAGCAGTTTATCGGGTGGGGGGCGTGATACGCAGTATTTT
TRBJ2-7 | . | TRBV5-6 | . | CASSWGVGQEQYF | TGTGCCAGCAGCTGGGGAGTTGGACAGGAGCAGTACTTC
TRBJ1-5 | . | TRBV28 | . | CASLTGGDGNQPQHF | TGTGCCAGCCTAACAGGAGGCGATGGCAATCAGCCCCAGCATTTT
TRBJ1-1 | . | TRBV6-1 | once | CACMTPTMNTEAFF | TGTGCCTGTATGACGCCTACTATGAACACTGAAGCTTTCTTT
TRBJ2-5 | . | TRBV4-3 | . | CASSHQGLPETQYF | TGCGCCAGCAGCCACCAAGGACTCCCAGAGACCCAGTACTTC
TRBJ2-3 | TRBD2 | TRBV5-1 | . | CASSLGLAGGTDTQYF | TGCGCCAGCAGCTTGGGGCTAGCGGGGGGGACAGATACGCAGTATTTT
TRBJ1-6 | . | TRBV6-6 | . | CASSYTGSNNSPLHF | TGTGCCAGCAGTTACACAGGGAGCAATAATTCACCCCTCCACTTT
TRBJ2-5 | TRBD2 | TRBV7-8 | . | CASSPGLAGKETQYF | TGTGCCAGCAGCCCAGGCCTAGCGGGAAAGGAGACCCAGTACTTC
TRBJ2-7 | . | TRBV7-7 | . | CASSLAPEGEQYF | TGTGCTAGCAGCTTAGCCCCTGAGGGCGAGCAGTACTTC
TRBJ2-1 | . | TRBV11-2 | . | CASSYLGLNHNEQFF | TGTGCCAGCAGCTACCTGGGGTTGAACCACAATGAGCAGTTCTTC
TRBJ2-2 | . | TRBV18 | . | CASSPKWSEAGELFF | TGTGCCAGCTCACCAAAATGGTCAGAAGCCGGGGAGCTGTTTTTT
TRBJ1-3 | . | TRBV7-8 | . | CASSLRDNGNTIYF | TGTGCCAGCAGCTTAAGAGACAACGGAAACACCATATATTTT
TRBJ2-1 | . | TRBV28 | . | CASSLAYGDYNEQFF | TGTGCCAGCAGTTTGGCTTACGGCGACTACAATGAGCAGTTCTTC
TRBJ2-3 | . | TRBV6-5 | . | CASSYEGGPPDTQYF | TGTGCCAGCAGTTACGAGGGAGGACCTCCAGATACGCAGTATTTT
TRBJ1-4 | . | TRBV2 | . | CASRGGETATNEKLFF | TGTGCCAGCAGGGGTGGGGAGACAGCAACTAATGAAAAACTGTTTTTT
TRBJ1-1 | TRBD1 | TRBV10-3 | once | CAISGTGMNTEAFF | TGTGCCATCAGTGGGACAGGAATGAACACTGAAGCTTTCTTT
TRBJ2-5 | . | TRBV2 | . | CASSGGTPIQETQYF | TGTGCCAGCAGTGGCGGGACTCCAATCCAAGAGACCCAGTACTTC
TRBJ1-2 | . | TRBV9 | . | CASETGVGGYTF | TGTGCCAGTGAAACCGGGGTCGGTGGCTACACCTTC
TRBJ2-2 | TRBD1 | TRBV6-6 | . | CASDRDLNTGELFF | TGTGCCAGTGACAGGGACCTCAACACCGGGGAGCTGTTTTTT
TRBJ1-3 | . | TRBV9 | few | CASSPVGNTIYF | TGTGCCAGCAGCCCGGTGGGAAACACCATATATTTT
TRBJ1-2 | TRBD1 | TRBV29-1 | . | CSVGERGPGGTNYGYTF | TGCAGCGTTGGGGAACGGGGTCCAGGGGGGACTAACTATGGCTACACCTTC
TRBJ2-7 | TRBD1 | TRBV7-9 | . | CASSTRTGPRNEQYF | TGTGCCAGCAGCACCCGGACAGGCCCGCGGAACGAGCAGTACTTC
TRBJ1-1 | TRBD1 | TRBV5-1 | . | CASSETTGYAAFF | TGCGCCAGCAGCGAGACGACAGGGTACGCGGCTTTCTTT
TRBJ1-6 | . | TRBV2 | . | CASIGVDSPLHF | TGTGCCAGCATCGGAGTGGATTCACCCCTCCACTTT
TRBJ2-1 | TRBD2 | TRBV19 | . | CASTSLTSGHNEQFF | TGTGCCAGTACCTCCCTGACTAGCGGTCACAATGAGCAGTTCTTC
TRBJ2-7 | . | TRBV28 | . | CASSLRGEDYEQYF | TGTGCCAGCAGTTTAAGGGGCGAGGACTACGAGCAGTACTTC
TRBJ1-6 | . | TRBV9 | . | CASGTVNSPLHF | TGTGCCAGCGGGACGGTTAATTCACCCCTCCACTTT
TRBJ1-2 | . | TRBV7-2 | . | CASSSTGGRLGYTF | TGTGCCAGCAGCTCTACTGGGGGGCGGTTGGGCTACACCTTC
TRBJ1-4 | TRBD1 | TRBV28 | . | CASSLGARDSRINEKLFF | TGTGCCAGCAGTCTTGGGGCCCGGGACAGTCGAATTAATGAAAAACTGTTTTTT
TRBJ2-2 | . | TRBV28 | . | CASSLGDTVTGELFF | TGTGCCAGCAGTTTAGGGGACACCGTCACCGGGGAGCTGTTTTTT
TRBJ1-2 | TRBD1 | TRBV6-1 | . | CASSEDWEGAYYGYTF | TGTGCCAGCAGTGAGGATTGGGAGGGGGCCTACTATGGCTACACCTTC
TRBJ1-5 | . | TRBV5-8 | . | CASSLEGYSNQPQHF | TGTGCCAGCAGCTTGGAAGGGTATAGCAATCAGCCCCAGCATTTT
TRBJ1-4 | . | TRBV15 | . | CATSRGLANEKLFF | TGTGCCACCAGCAGAGGTTTGGCTAATGAAAAACTGTTTTTT
TRBJ2-3 | TRBD2 | TRBV30 | . | CAWGFRAGLTDTQYF | TGTGCCTGGGGGTTCCGAGCGGGGCTCACAGATACGCAGTATTTT
TRBJ2-1 | . | TRBV5-1 | . | CASSLMGDYNEQFF | TGCGCCAGCAGCTTGATGGGGGACTACAATGAGCAGTTCTTC
TRBJ2-7 | . | TRBV10-3 | . | CAISDSSNLVPRDEQYF | TGTGCCATCAGTGACTCCTCTAATTTGGTTCCGAGGGACGAGCAGTACTTC
TRBJ2-2 | . | TRBV5-5 | . | CASSLNGLTGELFF | TGTGCCAGCAGCTTGAACGGACTCACCGGGGAGCTGTTTTTT
TRBJ1-1 | TRBD1 | TRBV9 | . | CASSPWTGPNTEAFF | TGTGCCAGCAGCCCCTGGACAGGGCCGAACACTGAAGCTTTCTTT
TRBJ1-5 | . | TRBV6-5 | . | CASSWRSDQPQHF | TGTGCCAGCAGTTGGAGAAGTGATCAGCCCCAGCATTTT
TRBJ2-7 | . | TRBV27 | . | CASGGPRDSPYEQYF | TGTGCCAGCGGGGGGCCCAGGGACAGTCCCTACGAGCAGTACTTC
TRBJ2-2 | . | TRBV19 | once | CASSIAGGTVNTGELFF | TGTGCCAGTAGTATAGCTGGGGGGACGGTGAACACCGGGGAGCTGTTTTTT
TRBJ2-1 | TRBD2 | TRBV5-6 | . | CASSYAGGPGDEQFF | TGTGCCAGCAGCTACGCGGGAGGACCTGGGGATGAGCAGTTCTTC
TRBJ1-2 | . | TRBV7-8 | . | CASSLAKSHSANYGYTF | TGTGCCAGCAGCTTAGCTAAGTCACATTCGGCCAACTATGGCTACACCTTC
TRBJ1-5 | . | TRBV14 | . | CASSQAGREPQHF | TGTGCCAGCAGCCAAGCCGGGAGGGAGCCCCAGCATTTT
TRBJ1-1 | TRBD1 | TRBV18 | . | CASSPLTGEGTEAFF | TGTGCCAGCTCACCCCTAACAGGGGAGGGCACTGAAGCTTTCTTT